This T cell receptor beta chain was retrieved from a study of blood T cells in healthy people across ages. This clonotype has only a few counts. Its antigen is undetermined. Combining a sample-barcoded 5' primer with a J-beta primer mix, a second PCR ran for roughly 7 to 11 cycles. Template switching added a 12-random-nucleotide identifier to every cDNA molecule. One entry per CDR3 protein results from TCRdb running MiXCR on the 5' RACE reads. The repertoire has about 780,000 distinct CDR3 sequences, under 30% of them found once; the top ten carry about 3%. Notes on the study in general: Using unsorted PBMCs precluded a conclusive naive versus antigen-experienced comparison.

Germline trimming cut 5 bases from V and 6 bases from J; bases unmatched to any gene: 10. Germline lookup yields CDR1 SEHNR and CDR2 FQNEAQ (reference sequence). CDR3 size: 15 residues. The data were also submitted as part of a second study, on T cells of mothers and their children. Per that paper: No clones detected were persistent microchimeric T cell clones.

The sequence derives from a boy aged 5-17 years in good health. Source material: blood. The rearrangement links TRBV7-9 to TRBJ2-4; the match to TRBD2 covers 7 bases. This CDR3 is CASSSFRGRVNIQYF. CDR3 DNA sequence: TGTGCCAGCAGCAGTTTTCGAGGGAGGGTAAACATTCAGTACTTC.